This T cell receptor (beta chain) was identified in a study of response to subunit inactivated influenza vaccine. Germline CDR1 ENHRY, CDR2 SYGVKD. V lost 6 bases, J lost 0 bases, and 4 bases stayed unmatched. The CDR3 is 16 residues long. The table lists this clonotype with a few counts. Its antigen is not identified. The study, taken as a whole, reports: A suggestion made by the authors is that each seasonal influenza vaccination recruits few new T cells.

TCRdb called the RT-PCR reads again in MiXCR, with one record for every CDR3 protein. The repertoire includes 450,000 to 550,000 distinct CDR3 sequences, about 25% of them detected once, and over 1.5% sits in the top ten. The V gene is TRBV10-3, the J gene TRBJ2-2; 10 nucleotides match TRBD2. The receptor comes from a man aged 45-65 years who received an inactivated influenza vaccine. Source: CD4+ T cells sorted from PBMCs, taken more than 4 days after vaccination. CDR3 DNA sequence: TGTGCCATCAGGGGACTAGCGTCTGCGAACACCGGGGAGCTGTTTTTT. Its translation: CAIRGLASANTGELFF.